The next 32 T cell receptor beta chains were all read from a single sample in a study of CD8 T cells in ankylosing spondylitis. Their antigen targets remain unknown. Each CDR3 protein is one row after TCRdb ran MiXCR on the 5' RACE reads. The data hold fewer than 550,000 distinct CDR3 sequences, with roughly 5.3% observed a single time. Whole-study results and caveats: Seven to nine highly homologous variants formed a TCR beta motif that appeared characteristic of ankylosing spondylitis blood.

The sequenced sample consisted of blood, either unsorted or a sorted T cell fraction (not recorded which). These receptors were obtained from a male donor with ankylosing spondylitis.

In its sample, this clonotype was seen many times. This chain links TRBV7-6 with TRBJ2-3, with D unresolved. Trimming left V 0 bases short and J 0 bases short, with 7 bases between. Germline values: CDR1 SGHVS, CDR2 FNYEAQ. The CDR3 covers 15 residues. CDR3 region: CASSLATPSTDTQYF. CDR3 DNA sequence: TGTGCCAGCAGCTTAGCAACTCCTAGCACAGATACGCAGTATTTT.

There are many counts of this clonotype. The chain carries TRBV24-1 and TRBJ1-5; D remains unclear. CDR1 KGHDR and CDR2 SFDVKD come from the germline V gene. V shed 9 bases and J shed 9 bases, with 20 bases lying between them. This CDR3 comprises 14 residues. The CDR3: CATSPGWEQRPQHF. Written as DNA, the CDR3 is TGTGCCACCTCCCCGGGCTGGGAACAGAGGCCCCAGCATTTT.

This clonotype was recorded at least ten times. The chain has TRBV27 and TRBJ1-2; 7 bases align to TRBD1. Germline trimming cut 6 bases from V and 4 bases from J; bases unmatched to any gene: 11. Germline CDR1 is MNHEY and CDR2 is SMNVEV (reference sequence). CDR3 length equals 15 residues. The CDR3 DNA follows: TGTGCCAGCAGGGCTACAGGGGCTTTGAGCTATGGCTACACCTTC. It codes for CASRATGALSYGYTF.

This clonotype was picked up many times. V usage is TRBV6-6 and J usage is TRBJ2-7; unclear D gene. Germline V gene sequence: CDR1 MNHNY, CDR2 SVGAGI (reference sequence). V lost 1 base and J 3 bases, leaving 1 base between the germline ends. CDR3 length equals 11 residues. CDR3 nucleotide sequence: TGTGCCAGCAGTTACTTCTACGAGCAGTACTTC. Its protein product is CASSYFYEQYF.

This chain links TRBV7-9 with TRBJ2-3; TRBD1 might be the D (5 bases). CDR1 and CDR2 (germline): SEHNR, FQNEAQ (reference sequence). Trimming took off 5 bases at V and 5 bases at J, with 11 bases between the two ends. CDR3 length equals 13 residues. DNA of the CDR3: TGTGCCAGCAGCCCAAGGGGAATAGATACGCAGTATTTT. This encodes CASSPRGIDTQYF.

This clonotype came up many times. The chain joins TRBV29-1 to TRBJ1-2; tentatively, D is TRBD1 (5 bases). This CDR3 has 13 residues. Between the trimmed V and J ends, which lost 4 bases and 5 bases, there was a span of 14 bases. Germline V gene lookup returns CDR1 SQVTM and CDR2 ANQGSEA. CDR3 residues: CSVGGRARYGYTF. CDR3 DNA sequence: TGCAGCGTTGGTGGCAGGGCCCGTTATGGCTACACCTTC.

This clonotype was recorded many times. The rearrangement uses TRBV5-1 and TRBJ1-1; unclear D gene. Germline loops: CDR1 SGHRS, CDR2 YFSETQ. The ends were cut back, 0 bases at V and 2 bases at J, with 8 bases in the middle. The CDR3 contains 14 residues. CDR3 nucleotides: TGCGCCAGCAGCTTGGCCGGGTTTAACACTGAAGCTTTCTTT. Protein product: CASSLAGFNTEAFF.

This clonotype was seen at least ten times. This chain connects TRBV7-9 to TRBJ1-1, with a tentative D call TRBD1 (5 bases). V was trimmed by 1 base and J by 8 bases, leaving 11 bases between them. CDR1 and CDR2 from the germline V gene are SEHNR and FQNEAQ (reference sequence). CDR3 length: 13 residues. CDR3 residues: CASSLVGRGEAFF. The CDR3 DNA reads TGTGCCAGCAGCTTAGTGGGGCGGGGAGAAGCTTTCTTT.

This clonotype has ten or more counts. In DNA, the CDR3 is TGTGCCAGCAGCACGGGACAAGGAGAGACCCAGTACTTC. This encodes CASSTGQGETQYF. The chain combines TRBV9 with TRBJ2-5; possibly TRBD1 for D (6 bases). The CDR3 covers 13 residues. Germline V gene data show CDR1 as SGDLS and CDR2 as YYNGEE. The V end lost 4 bases, the J end lost 4 bases, and 11 bases lay between the germline ends.

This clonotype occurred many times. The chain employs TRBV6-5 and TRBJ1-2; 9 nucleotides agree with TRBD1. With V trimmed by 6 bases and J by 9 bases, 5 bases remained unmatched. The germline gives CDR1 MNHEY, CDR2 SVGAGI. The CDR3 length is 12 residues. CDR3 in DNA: TGTGCCAGCAGAACGACAGGGGGTAGCTACACCTTC. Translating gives CASRTTGGSYTF.

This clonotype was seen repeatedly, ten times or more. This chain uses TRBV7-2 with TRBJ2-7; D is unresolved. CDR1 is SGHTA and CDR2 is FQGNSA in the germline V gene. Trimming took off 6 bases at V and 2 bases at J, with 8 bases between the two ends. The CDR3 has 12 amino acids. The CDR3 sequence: CASSQTAYEQYF. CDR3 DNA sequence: TGTGCCAGCAGTCAAACCGCCTACGAGCAGTACTTC.

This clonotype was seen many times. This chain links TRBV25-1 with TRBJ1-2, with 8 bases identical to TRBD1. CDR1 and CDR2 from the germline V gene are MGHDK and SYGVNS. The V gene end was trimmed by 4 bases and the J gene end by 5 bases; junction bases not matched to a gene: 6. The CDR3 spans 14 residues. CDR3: CASSGGTGPYGYTF. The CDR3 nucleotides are TGTGCCAGCAGTGGGGGGACAGGTCCTTATGGCTACACCTTC.

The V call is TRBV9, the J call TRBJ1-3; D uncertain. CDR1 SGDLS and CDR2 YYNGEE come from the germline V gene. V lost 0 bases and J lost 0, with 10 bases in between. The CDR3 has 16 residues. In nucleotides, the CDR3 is TGTGCCAGCAGCGTAGAGAGGCGGTACTCTGGAAACACCATATATTTT. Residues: CASSVERRYSGNTIYF. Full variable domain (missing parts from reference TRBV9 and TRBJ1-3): DSGVTQTPKHLITATGQRVTLRCSPRSGDLSVYWYQQSLDQGLQFLIQYYNGEERAKGNILERFSAQQFPDLHSELNLSSLELGDSALYFCASSVERRYSGNTIYFGEGSWLTVV.

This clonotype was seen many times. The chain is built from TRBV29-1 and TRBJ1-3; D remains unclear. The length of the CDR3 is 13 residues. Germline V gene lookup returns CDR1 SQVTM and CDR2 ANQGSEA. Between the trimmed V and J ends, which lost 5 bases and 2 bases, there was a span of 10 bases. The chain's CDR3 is CSVWREAGNTIYF. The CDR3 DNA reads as TGCAGCGTTTGGAGGGAAGCTGGAAACACCATATATTTT.

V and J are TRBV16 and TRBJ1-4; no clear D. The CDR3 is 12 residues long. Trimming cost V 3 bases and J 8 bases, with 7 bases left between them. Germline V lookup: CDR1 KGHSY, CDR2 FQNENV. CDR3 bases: TGTGCCAGCAGCCATGGAAGGGAAAAACTGTTTTTT. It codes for CASSHGREKLFF.

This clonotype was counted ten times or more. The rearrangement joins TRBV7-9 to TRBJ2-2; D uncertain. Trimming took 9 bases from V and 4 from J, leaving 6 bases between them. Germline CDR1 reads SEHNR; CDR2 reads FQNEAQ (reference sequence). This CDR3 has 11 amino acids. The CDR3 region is CASIGTGELFF. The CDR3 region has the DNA TGTGCCAGTATTGGCACCGGGGAGCTGTTTTTT.

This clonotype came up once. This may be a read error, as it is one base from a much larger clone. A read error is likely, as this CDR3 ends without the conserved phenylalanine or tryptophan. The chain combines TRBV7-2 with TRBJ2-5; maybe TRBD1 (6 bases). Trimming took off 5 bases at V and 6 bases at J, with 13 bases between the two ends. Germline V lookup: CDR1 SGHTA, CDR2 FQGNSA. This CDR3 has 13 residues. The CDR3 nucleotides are TGTGCCAGCAGCGGAACAGGGATGCAGACCCAGTACTTA. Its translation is CASSGTGMQTQYL.

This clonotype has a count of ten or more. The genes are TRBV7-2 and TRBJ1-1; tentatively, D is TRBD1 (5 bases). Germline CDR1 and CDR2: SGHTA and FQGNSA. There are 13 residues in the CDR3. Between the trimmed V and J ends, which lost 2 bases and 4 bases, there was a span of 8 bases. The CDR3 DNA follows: TGTGCCAGCAGCTTACTGACAGTCACTGAAGCTTTCTTT. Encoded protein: CASSLLTVTEAFF.

Here the CDR3 reads CASSTPLNKWQGANYEQYF. The CDR3 DNA follows: TGTGCCAGCAGTACGCCTCTAAATAAATGGCAGGGGGCTAACTACGAGCAGTACTTC. The rearrangement links TRBV2 to TRBJ2-7; the match to TRBD1 covers 8 bases. The germline V gene has CDR1 SNHLY and CDR2 FYNNEI. The CDR3 has 19 amino acids. The V and J ends lost 5 bases and 3 bases, in that order; junction bases with no gene match: 21.

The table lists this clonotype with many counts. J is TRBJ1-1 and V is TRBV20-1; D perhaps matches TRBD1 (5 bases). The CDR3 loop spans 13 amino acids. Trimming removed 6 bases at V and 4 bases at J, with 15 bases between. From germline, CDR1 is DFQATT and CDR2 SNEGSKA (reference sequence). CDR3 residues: CSAGGAVSTEAFF. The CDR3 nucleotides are TGCAGTGCAGGAGGGGCGGTATCCACTGAAGCTTTCTTT.

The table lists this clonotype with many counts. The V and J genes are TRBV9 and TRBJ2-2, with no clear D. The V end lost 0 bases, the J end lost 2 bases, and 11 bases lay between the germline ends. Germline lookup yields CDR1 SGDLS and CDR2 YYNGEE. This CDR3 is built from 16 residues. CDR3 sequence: CASSVAGLGNTGELFF. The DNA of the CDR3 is TGTGCCAGCAGCGTAGCTGGCCTAGGTAACACCGGGGAGCTGTTTTTT.

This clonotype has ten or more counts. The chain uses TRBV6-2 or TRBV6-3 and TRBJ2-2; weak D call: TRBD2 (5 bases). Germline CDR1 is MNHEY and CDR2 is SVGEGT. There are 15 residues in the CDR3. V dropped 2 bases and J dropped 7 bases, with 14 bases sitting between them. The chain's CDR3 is CASSYSPLAGGELFF. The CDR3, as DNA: TGTGCCAGCAGTTACAGCCCCCTAGCCGGCGGGGAGCTGTTTTTT.

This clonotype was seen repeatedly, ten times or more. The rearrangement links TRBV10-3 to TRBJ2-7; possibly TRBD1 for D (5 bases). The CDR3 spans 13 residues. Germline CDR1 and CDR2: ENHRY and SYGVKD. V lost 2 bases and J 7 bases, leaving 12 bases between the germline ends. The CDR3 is CAISEEQALEQYF. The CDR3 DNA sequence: TGTGCCATCAGTGAGGAACAGGCTCTGGAGCAGTACTTC.

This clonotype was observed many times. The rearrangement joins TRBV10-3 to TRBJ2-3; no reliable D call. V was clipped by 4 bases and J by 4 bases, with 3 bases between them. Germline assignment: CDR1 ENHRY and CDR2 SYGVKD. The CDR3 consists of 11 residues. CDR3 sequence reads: CAISVADTQYF. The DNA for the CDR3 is TGTGCCATCAGTGTAGCAGATACGCAGTATTTT.

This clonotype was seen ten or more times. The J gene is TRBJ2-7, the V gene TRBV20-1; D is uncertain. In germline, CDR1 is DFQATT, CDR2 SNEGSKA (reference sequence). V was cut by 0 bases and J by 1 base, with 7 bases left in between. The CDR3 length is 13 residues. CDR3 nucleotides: TGCAGTGCTAGAGATATTGGGTCCTACGAGCAGTACTTC. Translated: CSARDIGSYEQYF.

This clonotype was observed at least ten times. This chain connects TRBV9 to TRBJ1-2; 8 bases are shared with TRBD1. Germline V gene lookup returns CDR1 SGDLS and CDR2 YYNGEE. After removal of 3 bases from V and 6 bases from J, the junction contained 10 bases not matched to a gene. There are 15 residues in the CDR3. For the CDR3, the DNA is TGTGCCAGCAGCGCACACCCGGACAGGGAAGATGGCTACACCTTC. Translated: CASSAHPDREDGYTF.

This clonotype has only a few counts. The CDR3 sequence: CAISPRTASYEQYF. The CDR3 DNA is TGTGCCATCAGTCCCAGGACAGCCTCCTACGAGCAGTACTTC. The rearrangement links TRBV10-3 to TRBJ2-7, with D possibly being TRBD1 (6 bases). CDR1 is ENHRY and CDR2 is SYGVKD in the germline V gene. This CDR3 spans 14 amino acids. V shed 5 bases and J shed 0 bases, with 11 bases lying between them.

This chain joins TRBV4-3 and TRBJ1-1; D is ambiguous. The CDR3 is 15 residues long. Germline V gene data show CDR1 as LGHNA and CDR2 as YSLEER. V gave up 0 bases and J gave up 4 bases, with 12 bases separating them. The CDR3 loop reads CASSQDSEGSTEAFF. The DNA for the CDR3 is TGCGCCAGCAGCCAAGATAGTGAGGGAAGCACTGAAGCTTTCTTT.

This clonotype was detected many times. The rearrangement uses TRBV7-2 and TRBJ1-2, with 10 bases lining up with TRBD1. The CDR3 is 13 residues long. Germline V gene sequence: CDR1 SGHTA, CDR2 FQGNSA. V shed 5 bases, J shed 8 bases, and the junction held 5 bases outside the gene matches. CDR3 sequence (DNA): TGTGCCAGCAGCCCGGGGACAGGGGAGGGCTACACCTTC. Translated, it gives CASSPGTGEGYTF.

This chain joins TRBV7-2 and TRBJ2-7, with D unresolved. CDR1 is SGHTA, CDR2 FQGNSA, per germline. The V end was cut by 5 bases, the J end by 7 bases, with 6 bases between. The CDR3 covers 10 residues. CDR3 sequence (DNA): TGTGCCAGCAGCCCCCCAGAGCAGTACTTC. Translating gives CASSPPEQYF.

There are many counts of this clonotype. CDR3 DNA sequence: TGCAGTGCGGTTGGACAGGACGAGCAGTTCTTC. Encoded protein: CSAVGQDEQFF. The rearrangement joins TRBV20-1 to TRBJ2-1; 7 nucleotides agree with TRBD1. The CDR3 covers 11 residues. Trimming took 6 bases from V and 10 from J; bases not matched to a gene: 6. Germline V gene data show CDR1 as DFQATT and CDR2 as SNEGSKA (reference sequence).

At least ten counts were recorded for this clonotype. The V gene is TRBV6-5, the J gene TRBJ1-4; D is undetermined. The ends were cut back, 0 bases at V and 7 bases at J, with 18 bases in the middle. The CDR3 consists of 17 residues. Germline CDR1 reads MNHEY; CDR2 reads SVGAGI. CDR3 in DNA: TGTGCCAGCAGTTACTCCCCTTCTGTGGGGAGTAGTGAAAAACTGTTTTTT. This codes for CASSYSPSVGSSEKLFF.